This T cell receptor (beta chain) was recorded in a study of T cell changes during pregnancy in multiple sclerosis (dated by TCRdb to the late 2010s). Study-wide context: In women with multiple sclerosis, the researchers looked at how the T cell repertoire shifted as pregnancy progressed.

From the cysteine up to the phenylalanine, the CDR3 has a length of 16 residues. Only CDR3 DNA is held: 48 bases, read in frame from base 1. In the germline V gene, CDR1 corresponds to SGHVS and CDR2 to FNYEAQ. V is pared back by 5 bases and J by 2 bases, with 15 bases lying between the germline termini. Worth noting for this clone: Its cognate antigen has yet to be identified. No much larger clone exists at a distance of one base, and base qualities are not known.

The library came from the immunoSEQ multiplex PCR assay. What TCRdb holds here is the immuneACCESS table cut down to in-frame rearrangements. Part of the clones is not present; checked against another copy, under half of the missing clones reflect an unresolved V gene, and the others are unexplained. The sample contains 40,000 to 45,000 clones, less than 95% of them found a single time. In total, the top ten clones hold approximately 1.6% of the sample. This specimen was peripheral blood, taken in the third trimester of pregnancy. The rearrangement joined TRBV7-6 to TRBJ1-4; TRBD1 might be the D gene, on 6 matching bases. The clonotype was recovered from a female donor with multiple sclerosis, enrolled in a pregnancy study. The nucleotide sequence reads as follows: TGTGCCAGCAGCGGGGAAACAGGGAATACTAATGAAAAACTGTTTTTT. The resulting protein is CASSGETGNTNEKLFF.